This paragraph covers one T cell receptor beta chain sequence. This sample was included in a study of blood T cell repertoires in COVID-19. Germline CDR1 SEHNR, CDR2 FQNEAQ (reference sequence). The V and J ends lost 3 bases and 8 bases respectively, with 17 bases between them. The length of the CDR3 is 15 residues. Clones were read by immunoSEQ multiplex PCR, and TCRdb kept only the in-frame ones, dropping some. The sample lists 150,000 or so clones, about 73% occurring once. This sequence joins TRBV7-9 and TRBJ2-4, with D possibly matching TRBD1 (6 bases). This receptor was obtained from a man of 80 years or more with acute or convalescent COVID-19. The sequencing sample was made of peripheral blood. CDR3 DNA sequence: TGTGCCAGCAGCTTTAATGCAGGGGTGAGGGACATTCAGTACTTC. This codes for CASSFNAGVRDIQYF. The variable domain in full, with the rest retrieved from reference TRBV7-9 and TRBJ2-4, is DTGVSQNPRHKITKRGQNVTFRCDPISEHNRLYWYRQTLGQGPEFLTYFQNEAQLEKSRLLSDRFSAERPKGSFSTLEIQRTEQGDSAMYLCASSFNAGVRDIQYFGAGTRLSVL.